This T cell receptor beta chain was sequenced in a study of blood T cells in healthy people across ages. Germline V CDR1 and CDR2: SGHTA, FQGNSA. The CDR3 length is 15 residues. V was clipped by 2 bases and J by 5 bases; unmatched bases: 4. The authors ran a second PCR of roughly 6 to 12 cycles using a sample-barcoded 5' primer and a J-beta primer mix. TCRdb independently ran MiXCR on the 5' RACE reads; one entry per CDR3 protein. The sample includes 600,000 to 650,000 distinct CDR3 sequences, approximately 50% of them seen just once. The V call is TRBV7-2, the J call TRBJ2-2, with 8 nucleotides matching TRBD1. Input material: blood. The sequence came from a man between 60 and 70 years old in good health. CDR3: CASSLIRTGTGELFF. CDR3 in DNA: TGTGCCAGCAGCTTAATTAGGACAGGGACCGGGGAGCTGTTTTTT.